This T cell receptor (beta chain) was identified during a study of metastatic and nonmetastatic thyroid tumors. Study-level information: Blood and tumor or nodule tissue repertoires from malignant and benign thyroid patients were compared.

None of the patients had undergone any treatment ahead of thyroid surgery. This clone was counted only a few times. Its matching antigen is unknown. CDR3 length: 15 residues. Trimming shortened V by 2 bases and J by 7 bases, and 18 bases separated the two germline ends. The germline gives CDR1 LNHDA, CDR2 SQIVND (reference sequence). As handled by the study authors: A papillary thyroid cancer distant-metastasis classifier was built from CDR3 differences across clinicopathological groups. TCRdb re-clonotyped the PCR reads via MiXCR. The V and J calls shown here were made by TCRdb, not taken from the authors' results. Here the sample spans about 7,000 clones, approximately 40% being singletons. Notes on the study in general: TCR beta diversity was reportedly significantly higher in malignant thyroid tumors than benign nodules, in blood and tumor.

This chain uses TRBV19 with TRBJ2-7; D could derive from TRBD1 or TRBD2 (6 bases each). This clonotype was sampled from a female donor with papillary thyroid cancer or a benign thyroid nodule (not recorded which). Some clones in this sample may be carry-over from other donors' samples. The material sequenced was tumor tissue. Written as DNA, the CDR3 is TGTGCCAGTAGTATATCTGGGGGGCTCCCGGGTGAGCAGTACTTC. As protein: CASSISGGLPGEQYF.